These 13 T cell receptor beta chains were sequenced from one sample in a study of blood T cell repertoires in COVID-19. Profiling relied on immunoSEQ multiplex PCR, and the TCRdb table lists in-frame clones only, not all of them. The data contain some 400,000 clones, 80% to 90% of them seen just once; the ten biggest clones take up about 10%. The specimen was peripheral blood. The receptors come from a woman in her twenties or thirties with COVID-19, enrolled during active disease.

This clone occurred a few times. V usage is TRBV11-3 and J usage is TRBJ2-1; a possible D gene is TRBD1 (6 bases). Germline V CDR1 and CDR2: SGHNT, YENEEA. Trimming took off 1 base at V and 1 base at J, with 8 bases between the two ends. This CDR3 region has 15 residues. The CDR3 reads CASSLGQDSYNEQFF. For the CDR3, the DNA is TGTGCCAGCAGCTTAGGACAGGATTCCTACAATGAGCAGTTCTTC.

V is TRBV20-1 and J is TRBJ2-1; 7 bases match TRBD2. The junction had 5 bases not matched to a gene; V was cut back by 3 bases and J by 3 bases. CDR1 is DFQATT and CDR2 is SNEGSKA in the germline V gene (reference sequence). The CDR3 is 14 residues long. The CDR3 region is CSASAGEYYNEQFF. CDR3 bases: TGCAGTGCTAGTGCGGGGGAGTACTACAATGAGCAGTTCTTC.

The chain employs TRBV24-1 and TRBJ2-3, with TRBD2 matching over 12 bases. Germline V lookup: CDR1 KGHDR, CDR2 SFDVKD. CDR3 length: 15 residues. J lost 4 bases, V lost 6 bases, and 4 bases had no gene match. CDR3 bases: TGTGCCACCAGTCCGACTAGCGGGAGAGCAGATACGCAGTATTTT. Its protein product is CATSPTSGRADTQYF.

V is TRBV4-3 and J is TRBJ2-7; D unresolved. V was shortened by 0 bases and J by 7 bases, with 16 bases between the two germline ends. The CDR3 loop spans 15 amino acids. Germline-derived CDR1 and CDR2 are LGHNA and YSLEER. The CDR3: CASSQDIAGTYEQYF. The CDR3 DNA follows: TGCGCCAGCAGCCAAGATATCGCAGGTACTTATGAGCAGTACTTC.

V and J are TRBV19 and TRBJ1-1; 9 nucleotides line up with TRBD1. CDR3 size: 14 residues. The V gene end was trimmed by 9 bases and the J gene end by 4 bases; junction bases not matched to a gene: 9. The germline CDR1 and CDR2 sequences are LNHDA and SQIVND (reference sequence). CDR3 DNA: TGTGCCAGCGAACAGGGGGCAGGGAGCACTGAAGCTTTCTTT. Amino acid sequence: CASEQGAGSTEAFF.

This chain connects TRBV7-9 to TRBJ2-7; 8 bases map to TRBD1. CDR1 and CDR2 from the germline V gene are SEHNR and FQNEAQ (reference sequence). The CDR3 extends over 16 amino acids. After removal of 0 bases from V and 6 bases from J, the junction contained 10 bases not matched to a gene. CDR3 sequence reads: CASSLAPNQGAGEQYF. The CDR3 region has the DNA TGTGCCAGCAGCTTAGCCCCGAACCAGGGGGCGGGCGAGCAGTACTTC.

The V and J genes are TRBV4-3 and TRBJ2-1; TRBD2 matches 7 bases. V gave up 4 bases and J gave up 8 bases; unmatched junction bases: 17. Looked up from germline, CDR1 is LGHNA and CDR2 is YSLEER. The CDR3 has 17 residues. DNA for the CDR3: TGCGCCAGCAGCCGCCATCCTCCCCCGGGAGGTGGGGATGAGCAGTTCTTC. Its protein is CASSRHPPPGGGDEQFF.

The V call is TRBV29-1, the J call TRBJ1-2, with TRBD1 matching over 7 bases. The trim removed 7 bases at V and 10 bases at J, leaving 15 bases unmatched. Germline values: CDR1 SQVTM, CDR2 ANQGSEA. The CDR3 length is 13 residues. CDR3 DNA sequence: TGCAGCGGCGCACGACAGGGTAGCCGGGACTACACCTTC. It translates to CSGARQGSRDYTF.

The chain is built from TRBV20-1 and TRBJ1-6; no firm D call. Germline-derived CDR1 and CDR2 are DFQATT and SNEGSKA (reference sequence). CDR3 length: 14 residues. Trimming took off 6 bases at V and 7 bases at J, with 16 bases between the two ends. The DNA of the CDR3 is TGCAGTGCCAGTCCCGCTAGAGGAAATTCACCCCTCCACTTT. This encodes CSASPARGNSPLHF.

This chain links TRBV30 with TRBJ2-7; D is ambiguous. Germline values: CDR1 GTSNPN, CDR2 SVGIG (reference sequence). Trimming removed 0 bases at V and 5 bases at J, with 14 bases between. The length of the CDR3 is 14 residues. The CDR3 sequence: CAWSVRMRTHEQYF. The DNA for the CDR3 is TGTGCCTGGAGTGTCCGAATGAGAACCCACGAGCAGTACTTC.

This clone was recorded only once. The chain employs TRBV5-8 and TRBJ1-1; 7 bases align to TRBD1. Germline assignment: CDR1 SGHTS and CDR2 YDEGEE. The J segment lost 5 bases and the V segment lost 5 bases, leaving 6 bases of the junction unmatched. CDR3 size: 13 residues. The chain's CDR3 is CASSLRGQTEAFF. The CDR3 DNA sequence: TGTGCCAGCAGTCTGAGGGGGCAAACTGAAGCTTTCTTT.

This clone was seen just once. This chain connects TRBV7-2 to TRBJ2-5; possible D gene TRBD1, 8 bases. V lost 7 bases to trimming and J lost 0 bases, with 15 bases between them. The CDR3 is made up of 15 amino acids. CDR1 and CDR2 (germline): SGHTA, FQGNSA. CDR3 nucleotides: TGTGCCAGCACCAGGACAGGGAGGGACCAAGAGACCCAGTACTTC. Encoded protein: CASTRTGRDQETQYF.

The chain links TRBV7-9 to TRBJ2-5; 13 positions match TRBD2. J lost 5 bases, V lost 4 bases, and 10 bases had no gene match. The CDR3 contains 17 residues. Germline CDR1 reads SEHNR; CDR2 reads FQNEAQ (reference sequence). The CDR3 spells CASSSDGGLAGEETQYF. The CDR3 bases are TGTGCCAGCAGCTCCGACGGTGGACTAGCGGGAGAGGAGACCCAGTACTTC. The entire variable domain, with the rest obtained from reference TRBV7-9 and TRBJ2-5, is as follows: DTGVSQNPRHKITKRGQNVTFRCDPISEHNRLYWYRQTLGQGPEFLTYFQNEAQLEKSRLLSDRFSAERPKGSFSTLEIQRTEQGDSAMYLCASSSDGGLAGEETQYFGPGTRLLVL.